Described below is a single T cell receptor (beta chain) sequence and its context. This record belongs to a study of tumor-infiltrating lymphocytes in primary liver carcinoma. Study details: Patients comprised men and women whose ages fell between 30 and 69 years. In every tissue type, samples returned a similar yield of roughly 3.65 to 8 million productive TCRbeta reads.

It was from approximately 20-30 mg of unsorted bulk tissue that RNA and DNA were co-extracted. With chronic HBV infection, the patients were also treatment-naive. The authors sampled five separate regions per tumor. This CDR3 comprises 16 residues. The V gene lost 7 bases and the J gene lost 1 base, with 17 bases spanning the gap. cDNA specific to TCR beta was made from about 550 ng of total RNA, with a constant-region primer employed for priming. Libraries of TCR beta came from three nested multiplex PCR rounds with slightly modified ARM-PCR. Rounds one and two of PCR, each of about 10 cycles, were primed with TRBV1-TRBV30 forward primers and a C-beta reverse primer. TCRdb reprocessed the multiplex PCR reads via MiXCR and lists one record per CDR3 protein. Found here are nearly 45,000 distinct CDR3 sequences, about three quarters of them singletons; the top ten hold 15% to 20%.

The sample was liver tumor tissue from sampling region 2. The sample's subset: tumor region T2, inferior pole. V and J are TRBV12-3 or TRBV12-4 and TRBJ2-1; perhaps TRBD2 as D (6 bases). This receptor was obtained from a man aged 40-49 years with primary liver carcinoma and hepatitis B virus infection. The CDR3: CASNLVGGRSYNEQFF. CDR3 nucleotide sequence: TGTGCCAGCAATCTTGTCGGTGGGAGGTCCTACAATGAGCAGTTCTTC.